The source of this TCR beta chain is a study of T cells in women clearing cervical HPV infection. General observations from the study: Controls had more TRBV6-7 (approximately 0.15%) than cases (approximately 0.11%).

CDR1 is MNHNS and CDR2 is SASEGT in the germline V gene. Trimming pared 4 bases from V and 0 bases from J, leaving 9 bases between. The length of the CDR3 is 14 residues. Measured with immunoSEQ multiplex PCR; TCRdb has only the in-frame clones, and not every one. The sample table sets out roughly 42,000 clones. About this clone itself: Its antigen is not identified. The read comes to an end 3 residues before the CDR3 does, leaving the germline J gene to fill in the end.

The chain links TRBV6-1 to TRBJ2-5; maybe TRBD1 (6 bases). The receptor's source is a woman aged 18 to 75 with a cervical HPV16 infection that either progressed to CIN3+ or cleared (not recorded which). The sample consisted of blood buffy coat. Partial CDR3 DNA: TGTGCCAGCAGTGGCAGGGGCCACCAAGAGACC. Translation gives CASSGRGHQET. The entire CDR3 is CASSGRGHQETQYF.